Sequencing of this T cell receptor beta chain was carried out in a study of vaccination effects on CD4 cells after COVID-19 (dated by TCRdb to between 2021 and 2024). For context, the study as a whole: Post-vaccine samples across the study were collected a median of 72 days after the second dose, with a range of 14 to 241. The study compared SARS-CoV-2 spike-specific CD4+ TCR repertoires before and after mRNA vaccination in COVID-19 convalescent patients and infection-naive vaccine recipients. The full study included some 10 COVID-19 convalescent patients and a few SARS-CoV-2-naive healthy vaccine recipients. In the study, cultures from other donors were sequenced using the Oncomine TCR Beta short-read assay on an Illumina iSeq 100.

The germline V gene (reference sequence) yields LGHDT for CDR1 and YNNKEL for CDR2. The V end loses 0 bases and the J end loses 9 bases, and a stretch of 9 bases separates them. The CDR3, cysteine through phenylalanine, is 13 amino acids long. Solely the CDR3 DNA is kept, with 39 bases framed from the first base. Preparation of the library involved the immunoSEQ multiplex PCR assay. DNA from the cultured, isolated CD4+ T cells was subjected to TCR beta CDR3 sequencing. The paper's processing steps were these. Non-productive TCR sequences were removed, reads were trimmed to the CDR3 region, and CDR3s of at least 7 amino acids were retained. Antigen-specific clonotypes were identified with the MANAFEST web app by comparing expansion in peptide wells against reference cultures. To be called positive, a clone needed expansion at FDR<0.05 compared with the reference and with all other wells, an odds ratio greater than 5, and a frequency greater than 0.1% in two replicate wells. Cross-reactive clonotypes were defined as significantly expanded in SARS-CoV-2 spike wells and in at least one common cold coronavirus spike condition. Using the stringdist R package, CDR3 similarity was measured by Levenshtein distance, and unrooted trees were constructed with ape in R 3.6.1. Held by TCRdb, this immuneACCESS table contains in-frame sequences only and omits some clones. Under half of the omission traces to an unresolved V gene where checked; the cause of the rest is unknown. That table is the source of V, J and clone size, and D and trimming were worked out from the DNA. A total of tens of thousands of clones appear in this sample, 72% of them only once. The ten largest clonotypes hold 12% of the sample.

Points the paper makes about the study in general: Both infection-induced and vaccine-induced clones contracted markedly at late post-vaccination timepoints, which is consistent with waning T cell responses. Only a small number of convalescent patients were included, and no early post-infection timepoints were available, which limited the study. Among healthy vaccine recipients, nearly all vaccine-induced clones were SARS-CoV-2 mono-reactive, and just 1 of 255 was cross-reactive with common cold coronaviruses.

In the ViraFEST assay, PBMC were stimulated with viral peptide pools, and antigen-specific CD4+ T cell clonotypes were then identified by expansion using TCR sequencing. After less than 13 days of culture, CD4+ T cells were isolated with the EasySep CD4+ T cell isolation kit. Each participant received two doses of an mRNA SARS-CoV-2 vaccine, either BNT162b2 or mRNA-1273. None of the healthy vaccine recipients had a prior SARS-CoV-2 infection, which was confirmed by nucleocapsid antibody tests that came back negative both before and after vaccination. Each well held two million PBMC cultured in IMDM containing around 5% human AB serum, 8 to 10 IU/ml IL-2 and gentamicin, along with 8 to 10 ug/ml peptides. On days 3 and 7, half of the culture medium was replaced with fresh IL-2-containing medium. Unless noted otherwise, every peptide stimulation condition was cultured in triplicate wells. PBMC were separated from whole blood using Ficoll-Paque Plus gradient centrifugation and were then either cryopreserved at -140C or used fresh. The spike proteins of SARS-CoV-2 and of the common cold coronaviruses HCoV-NL63, HCoV-OC43 and HCoV-229E were spanned by overlapping peptide pools. Genomic DNA was extracted from cultured CD4+ T cells with the QIAamp micro DNA kit.

For this clone: The antigen this receptor binds is unknown. Base qualities were left out, and no much larger clone turns up one base away.

The material was CD4+ T cells from PBMCs cultured with HCoV-229E spike peptides, obtained after COVID-19 vaccination. This specimen's cell subset or site label, interpreted: HCoV-229E spike overlapping peptide pool stimulation. The chain uses TRBV3-1 (or the pseudogene TRBV3-2) and TRBJ1-5; the D gene cannot be resolved reliably. The sequence was obtained from a human donor who received a COVID-19 vaccine. The CDR3 protein: CASSQDSLTPQHF. The nucleotide sequence is given as TGTGCCAGCAGCCAAGACTCCCTGACGCCCCAGCATTTT.